This T cell receptor beta chain was recorded in a study of identical twins. Study outcomes and limitations: Potential partial confounding of zero-insertion analyses by invariant MAIT and iNKT cells was noted. Beta out-of-frame sequences showed weaker excess twin sharing.

Germline lookup yields CDR1 SQVTM and CDR2 ANQGSEA. V shed 5 bases and J shed 7 bases, with 14 bases lying between them. The CDR3 extends over 12 amino acids. This clonotype was counted ten times or more. Its antigen is currently unknown. Each donor (without exception) was a healthy Caucasian. A template switching step contributed a universal primer site, while unique molecular identifiers were present in the cDNA. TCRdb re-derived calls from the 5' RACE reads in MiXCR, one entry per CDR3 protein. The sample includes roughly 250,000 distinct CDR3 sequences, over 13% seen only once; the top ten take 7% to 9.5%.

The chain carries TRBV29-1 and TRBJ1-1; D might be TRBD1 (5 bases). This receptor was taken from a woman under 30 in good health. Sample: memory (CD45RO+) T cells sorted from blood. The CDR3 DNA reads TGCAGCGTTCGGCCCTCAGGGTTTGAAGCTTTCTTT. Residues: CSVRPSGFEAFF.